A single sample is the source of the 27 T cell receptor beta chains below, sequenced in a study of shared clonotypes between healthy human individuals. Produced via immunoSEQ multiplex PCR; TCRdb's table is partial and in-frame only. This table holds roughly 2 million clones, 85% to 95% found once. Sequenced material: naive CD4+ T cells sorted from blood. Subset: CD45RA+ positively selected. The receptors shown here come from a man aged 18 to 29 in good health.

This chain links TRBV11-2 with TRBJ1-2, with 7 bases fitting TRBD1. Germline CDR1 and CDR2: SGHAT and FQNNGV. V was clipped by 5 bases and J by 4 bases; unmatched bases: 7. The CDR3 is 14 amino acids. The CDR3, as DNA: TGTGCCAGCAGCGCCGGGACAGCCTCCTATGGCTACACCTTC. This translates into CASSAGTASYGYTF.

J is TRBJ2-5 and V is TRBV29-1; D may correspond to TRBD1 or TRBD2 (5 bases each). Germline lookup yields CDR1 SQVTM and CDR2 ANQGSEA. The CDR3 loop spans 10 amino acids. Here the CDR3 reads CRVGEETQYF. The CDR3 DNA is TGCAGGGTGGGGGAAGAGACCCAGTACTTC.

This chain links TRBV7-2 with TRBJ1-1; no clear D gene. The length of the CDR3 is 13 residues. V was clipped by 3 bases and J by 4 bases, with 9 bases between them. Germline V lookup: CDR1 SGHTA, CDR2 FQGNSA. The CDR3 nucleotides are TGTGCCAGCAGCTTCGGGGTAGGCACTGAAGCTTTCTTT. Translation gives CASSFGVGTEAFF.

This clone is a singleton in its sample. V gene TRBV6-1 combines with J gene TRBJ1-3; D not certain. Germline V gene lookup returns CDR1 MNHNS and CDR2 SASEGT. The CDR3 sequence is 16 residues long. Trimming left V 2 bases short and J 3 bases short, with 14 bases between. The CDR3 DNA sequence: TGTGCCAGCAGTGAAAGACTGGGTAGAAATGGAAACACCATATATTTT. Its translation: CASSERLGRNGNTIYF.

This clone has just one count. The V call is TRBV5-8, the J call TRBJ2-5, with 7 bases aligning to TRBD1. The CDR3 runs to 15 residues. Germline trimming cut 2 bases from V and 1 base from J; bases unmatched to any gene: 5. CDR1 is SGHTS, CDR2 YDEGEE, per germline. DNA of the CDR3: TGTGCCAGCAGCTTCGGGACAGCCGTCCAAGAGACCCAGTACTTC. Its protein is CASSFGTAVQETQYF.

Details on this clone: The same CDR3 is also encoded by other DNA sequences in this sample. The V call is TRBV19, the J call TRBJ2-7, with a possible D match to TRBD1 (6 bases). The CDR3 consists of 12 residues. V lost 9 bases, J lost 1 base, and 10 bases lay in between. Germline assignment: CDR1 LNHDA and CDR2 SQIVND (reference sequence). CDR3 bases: TGTGCCAGCTCAGGGGTTTCCTACGAGCAGTACTTC. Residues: CASSGVSYEQYF.

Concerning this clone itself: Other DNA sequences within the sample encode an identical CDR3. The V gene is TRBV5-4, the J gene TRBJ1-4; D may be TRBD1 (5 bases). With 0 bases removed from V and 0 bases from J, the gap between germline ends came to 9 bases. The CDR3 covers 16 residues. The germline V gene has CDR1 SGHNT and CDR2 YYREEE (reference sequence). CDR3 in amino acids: CASSLGQGATNEKLFF. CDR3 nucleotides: TGTGCCAGCAGCTTGGGTCAGGGCGCAACTAATGAAAAACTGTTTTTT.

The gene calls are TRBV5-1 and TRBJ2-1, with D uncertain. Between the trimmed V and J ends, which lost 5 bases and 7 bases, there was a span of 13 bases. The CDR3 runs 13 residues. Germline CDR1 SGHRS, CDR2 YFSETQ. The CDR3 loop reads CASSSPAENEQFF. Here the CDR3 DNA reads TGCGCCAGCAGTTCCCCAGCCGAAAATGAGCAGTTCTTC.

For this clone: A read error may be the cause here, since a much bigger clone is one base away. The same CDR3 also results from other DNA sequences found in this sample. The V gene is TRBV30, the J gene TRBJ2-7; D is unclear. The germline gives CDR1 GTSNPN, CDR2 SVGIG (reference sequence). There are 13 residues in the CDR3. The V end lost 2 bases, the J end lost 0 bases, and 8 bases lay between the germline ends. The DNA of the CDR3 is TGTGCCTGGAGTTTAGATAGCTCCTACGAGCAGTACTTC. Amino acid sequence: CAWSLDSSYEQYF.

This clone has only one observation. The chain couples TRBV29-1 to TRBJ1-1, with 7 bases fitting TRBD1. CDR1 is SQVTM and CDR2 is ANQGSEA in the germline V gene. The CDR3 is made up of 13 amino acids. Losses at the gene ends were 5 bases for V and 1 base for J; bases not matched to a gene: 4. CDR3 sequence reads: CSVMTGKNTEAFF. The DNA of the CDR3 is TGCAGCGTTATGACAGGGAAGAACACTGAAGCTTTCTTT.

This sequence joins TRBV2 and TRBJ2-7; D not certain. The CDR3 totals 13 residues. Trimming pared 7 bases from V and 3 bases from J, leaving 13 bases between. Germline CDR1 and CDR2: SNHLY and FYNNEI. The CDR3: CASTRQRSYEQYF. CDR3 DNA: TGTGCCAGCACGCGTCAACGGAGCTACGAGCAGTACTTC.

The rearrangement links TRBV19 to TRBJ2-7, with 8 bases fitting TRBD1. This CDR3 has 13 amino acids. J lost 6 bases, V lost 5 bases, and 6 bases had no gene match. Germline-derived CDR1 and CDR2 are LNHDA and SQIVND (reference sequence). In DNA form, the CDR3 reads TGTGCCAGTAGTTCCGACAGGGGAACCGAGCAGTACTTC. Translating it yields CASSSDRGTEQYF.

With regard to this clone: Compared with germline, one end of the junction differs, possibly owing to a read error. As DNA, the CDR3 is TGTGCCAGCAGCTTGGCCGGAGGGGAAGTGGTTTTC. As protein: CASSLAGGEVVF. The V call is TRBV5-4, the J call TRBJ2-4, with D possibly TRBD2 on 6 matching bases. The CDR3 is 12 residues long. Germline CDR1 is SGHNT and CDR2 is YYREEE (reference sequence).

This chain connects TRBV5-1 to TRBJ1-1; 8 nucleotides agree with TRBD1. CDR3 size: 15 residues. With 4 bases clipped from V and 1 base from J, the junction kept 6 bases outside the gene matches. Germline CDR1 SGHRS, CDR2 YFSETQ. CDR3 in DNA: TGCGCCAGCAGCCCATCAACAGGGGGGAACACTGAAGCTTTCTTT. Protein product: CASSPSTGGNTEAFF.

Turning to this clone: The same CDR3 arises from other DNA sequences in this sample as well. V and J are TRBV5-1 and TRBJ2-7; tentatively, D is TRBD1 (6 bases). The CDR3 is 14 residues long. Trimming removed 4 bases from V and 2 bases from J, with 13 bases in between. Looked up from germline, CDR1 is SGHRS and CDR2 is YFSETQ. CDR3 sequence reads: CASSPGTTTYEQYF. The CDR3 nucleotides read TGCGCCAGCAGCCCCGGGACAACAACCTACGAGCAGTACTTC. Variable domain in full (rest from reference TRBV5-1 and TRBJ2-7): KAGVTQTPRYLIKTRGQQVTLSCSPISGHRSVSWYQQTPGQGLQFLFEYFSETQRNKGNFPGRFSGRQFSNSRSEMNVSTLELGDSALYLCASSPGTTTYEQYFGPGTRLTVT.

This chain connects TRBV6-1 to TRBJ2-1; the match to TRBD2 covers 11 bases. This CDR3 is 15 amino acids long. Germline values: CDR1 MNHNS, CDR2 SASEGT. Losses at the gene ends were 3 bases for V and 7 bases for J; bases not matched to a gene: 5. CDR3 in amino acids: CASSETSGVGNEQFF. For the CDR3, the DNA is TGTGCCAGCAGTGAGACTAGCGGGGTCGGGAATGAGCAGTTCTTC.

The CDR3 DNA sequence: TGTGCCAGCAGCTCGGGACAGTCCGCGAGCGAGCAGTACTTC. As protein: CASSSGQSASEQYF. The chain is built from TRBV5-4 and TRBJ2-7, with TRBD1 identical over 7 bases. The germline V gene has CDR1 SGHNT and CDR2 YYREEE (reference sequence). With V trimmed by 3 bases and J by 6 bases, 9 bases remained unmatched. The CDR3 totals 14 residues.

CDR3 nucleotides: TGTGCCAGTAGTATAGTTCCAGACTACGAGCAGTACTTC. Translated, it gives CASSIVPDYEQYF. The rearrangement links TRBV19 to TRBJ2-7; no clear D. Germline V gene data show CDR1 as LNHDA and CDR2 as SQIVND (reference sequence). V gave up 1 base and J gave up 3 bases, with 7 bases separating them. The CDR3 sequence is 13 residues long.

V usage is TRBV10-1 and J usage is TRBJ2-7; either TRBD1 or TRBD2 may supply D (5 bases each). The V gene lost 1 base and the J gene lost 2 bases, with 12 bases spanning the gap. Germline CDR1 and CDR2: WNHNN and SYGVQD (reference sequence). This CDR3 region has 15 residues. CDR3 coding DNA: TGCGCCAGCAGTGAGTATGAGGGGAGTACCTACGAGCAGTACTTC. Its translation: CASSEYEGSTYEQYF.

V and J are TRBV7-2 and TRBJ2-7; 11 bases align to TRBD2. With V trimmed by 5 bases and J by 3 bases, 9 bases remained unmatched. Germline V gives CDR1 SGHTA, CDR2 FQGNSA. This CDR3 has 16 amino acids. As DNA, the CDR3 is TGTGCCAGCAGCCCCATGGGTAGCGGGAGGGTCTACGAGCAGTACTTC. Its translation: CASSPMGSGRVYEQYF.

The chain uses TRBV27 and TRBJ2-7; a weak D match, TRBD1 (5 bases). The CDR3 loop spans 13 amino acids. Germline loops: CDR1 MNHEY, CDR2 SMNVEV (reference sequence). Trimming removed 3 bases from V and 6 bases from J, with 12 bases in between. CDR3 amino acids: CASSLWGPSEQYF. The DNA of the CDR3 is TGTGCCAGCAGTTTGTGGGGCCCTTCCGAGCAGTACTTC.

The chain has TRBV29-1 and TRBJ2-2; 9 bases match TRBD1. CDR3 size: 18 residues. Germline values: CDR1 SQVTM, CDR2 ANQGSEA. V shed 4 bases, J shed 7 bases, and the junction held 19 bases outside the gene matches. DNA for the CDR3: TGCAGCGTTGGGGACAGGGTCGACAGCGGGAAGTGGAGCGGGGAGCTGTTTTTT. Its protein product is CSVGDRVDSGKWSGELFF.

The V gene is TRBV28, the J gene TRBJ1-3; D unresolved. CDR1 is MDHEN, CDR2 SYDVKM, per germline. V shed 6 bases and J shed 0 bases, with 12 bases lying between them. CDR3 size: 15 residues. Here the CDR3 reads CASRDRALSGNTIYF. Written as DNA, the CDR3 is TGTGCCAGCAGGGACCGGGCCCTCTCTGGAAACACCATATATTTT.

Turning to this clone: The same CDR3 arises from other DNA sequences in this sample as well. CDR3 coding DNA: TGTGCCAGCAGCTTAGGAGTGGGAGACACTGAAGCTTTCTTT. This codes for CASSLGVGDTEAFF. This rearrangement joins TRBV7-9 to TRBJ1-1; D is undetermined. Germline-derived CDR1 and CDR2 are SEHNR and FQNEAQ (reference sequence). Trimming shortened V by 1 base and J by 3 bases, and 9 bases separated the two germline ends. The CDR3 is 14 amino acids.

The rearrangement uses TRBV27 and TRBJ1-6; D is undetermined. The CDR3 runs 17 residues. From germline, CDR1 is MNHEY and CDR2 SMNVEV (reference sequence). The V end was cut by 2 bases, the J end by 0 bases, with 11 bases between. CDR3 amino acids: CASSLAQAFSYNSPLHF. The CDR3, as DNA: TGTGCCAGCAGTTTAGCACAAGCCTTCTCCTATAATTCACCCCTCCACTTT.

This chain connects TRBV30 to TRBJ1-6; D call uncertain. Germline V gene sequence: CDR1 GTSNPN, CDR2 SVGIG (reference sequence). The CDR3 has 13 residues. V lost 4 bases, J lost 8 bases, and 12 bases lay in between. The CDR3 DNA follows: TGTGCCTGGACCCGGACGTGGGATTCACCCCTCCACTTT. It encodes CAWTRTWDSPLHF.

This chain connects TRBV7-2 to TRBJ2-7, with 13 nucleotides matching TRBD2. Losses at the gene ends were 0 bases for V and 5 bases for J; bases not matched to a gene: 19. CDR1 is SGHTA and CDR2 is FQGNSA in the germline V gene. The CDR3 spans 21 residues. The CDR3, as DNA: TGTGCCAGCAGCTTAGCTCGGGTCTGGACTAGCGGGAGTCATGAGGGCGACGAGCAGTACTTC. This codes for CASSLARVWTSGSHEGDEQYF. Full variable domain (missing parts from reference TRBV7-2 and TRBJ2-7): GAGVSQSPSNKVTEKGKDVELRCDPISGHTALYWYRQSLGQGLEFLIYFQGNSAPDKSGLPSDRFSAERTGGSVSTLTIQRTQQEDSAVYLCASSLARVWTSGSHEGDEQYFGPGTRLTVT.